This T cell receptor beta chain stems from a study of OX40 agonist ivuxolimab in advanced cancers. In the study overall: Anti-PD-1, anti-PD-L1 or anti-CTLA-4 therapy given earlier was allowed, and approximately 40% had some. Partial responses occurred in three patients (one hepatocellular carcinoma, two cutaneous melanoma).

Germline V gives CDR1 SGHAT, CDR2 FQNNGV. This CDR3 is 15 amino acids long. Trimming left V 4 bases short and J 0 bases short, with 7 bases between. This table comes from immunoSEQ multiplex PCR, and its TCRdb copy is limited to in-frame clones, with some not included. The table includes tens of thousands of clones, over 65% detected once. This TCR was sampled from an adult with an advanced solid tumor such as melanoma, head and neck, liver or kidney cancer. The sequencing used CD4+ or CD8+ T cells sorted from blood, collected in a trial of the OX40 agonist ivuxolimab. V usage is TRBV11-2 and J usage is TRBJ2-6; no clear D. CDR3: CASSSSNSGANVLTF. The CDR3 DNA follows: TGTGCCAGCAGCTCCAGTAACTCTGGGGCCAACGTCCTGACTTTC.